One sample yielded the 4 T cell receptor beta chains listed below, sequenced in a study of T cell changes during pregnancy in multiple sclerosis. The method was immunoSEQ multiplex PCR; TCRdb's version includes in-frame clones alone and lacks a portion of them. The table has about 62,000 clones, approximately 95% seen once. The source was CD8+ T cells from peripheral blood mononuclear cells, collected in the second trimester of pregnancy. The receptors were sampled from a female donor with multiple sclerosis, enrolled in a pregnancy study.

J is TRBJ2-2 and V is TRBV30; D is uncertain. V lost 1 base and J lost 2, with 8 bases in between. Germline CDR1 and CDR2: GTSNPN and SVGIG (reference sequence). This CDR3 region has 14 residues. CDR3 in amino acids: CAWSDGVNTGELFF. In DNA, the CDR3 is TGTGCCTGGAGTGACGGAGTAAACACCGGGGAGCTGTTTTTT. Drawing the rest from reference TRBV30 and TRBJ2-2, the complete variable domain is SQTIHQWPATLVQPVGSPLSLECTVEGTSNPNLYWYRQAAGRGLQLLFYSVGIGQISSEVPQNLSASRPQDRQFILSSKKLLLSDSGFYLCAWSDGVNTGELFFGEGSRLTVL.

V usage is TRBV7-8 and J usage is TRBJ1-1; D is unresolved. The V gene's germline CDR1 is SGHVS and CDR2 FQNEAQ. V was cut by 8 bases and J by 1 base, with 8 bases left in between. There are 12 residues in the CDR3. This chain's CDR3 is CASLIGNTEAFF. DNA for the CDR3: TGTGCCAGCCTTATCGGGAACACTGAAGCTTTCTTT.

The J gene is TRBJ2-7, the V gene TRBV27; no firm D call. The V gene's germline CDR1 is MNHEY and CDR2 SMNVEV (reference sequence). V was clipped by 6 bases and J by 0 bases, with 18 bases between them. This CDR3 is built from 16 residues. The DNA for the CDR3 is TGTGCCAGCAGCGTGAGCACTCCTCCAAGCTCCTACGAGCAGTACTTC. It encodes CASSVSTPPSSYEQYF.

The chain has TRBV19 and TRBJ1-2; possible D gene TRBD1, 5 bases. Germline V gene sequence: CDR1 LNHDA, CDR2 SQIVND (reference sequence). The ends were cut back, 6 bases at V and 3 bases at J, with 14 bases in the middle. CDR3 length: 14 residues. The CDR3 is CASRPSPTDYGYTF. The CDR3 coding sequence is TGTGCCAGTAGACCGAGTCCGACAGACTATGGCTACACCTTC.